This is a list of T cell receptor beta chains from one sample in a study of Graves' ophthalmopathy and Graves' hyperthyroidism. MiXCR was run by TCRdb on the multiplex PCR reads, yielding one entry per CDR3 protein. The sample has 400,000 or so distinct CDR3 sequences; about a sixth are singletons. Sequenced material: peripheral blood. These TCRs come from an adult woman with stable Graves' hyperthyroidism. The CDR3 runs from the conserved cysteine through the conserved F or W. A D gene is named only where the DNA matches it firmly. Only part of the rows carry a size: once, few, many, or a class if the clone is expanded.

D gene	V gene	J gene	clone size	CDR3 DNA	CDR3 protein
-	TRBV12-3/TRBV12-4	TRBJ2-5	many	TGTGCCAGCAGTTCTACGGGTGGGGAGACCCAGTACTTC	CASSSTGGETQYF
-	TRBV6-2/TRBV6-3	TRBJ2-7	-	TGTGCCAGCAGCAGGGACAGCGGGAACGAGCAGTACTTC	CASSRDSGNEQYF
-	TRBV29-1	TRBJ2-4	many	-	CSVVGQGSNIKYF
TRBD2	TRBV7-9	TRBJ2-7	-	TGTGCCAGCAGCCCAACTAGCGCGTACGAGCAGTACTTC	CASSPTSAYEQYF
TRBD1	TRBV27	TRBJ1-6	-	TGTGCCAGCAGTCCCCTTCGCAGGGGGCGAGGGTCACACCTCCACTTT	CASSPLRRGRGSHLHF
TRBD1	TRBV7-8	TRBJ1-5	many	TGTGCCAGCAGCAGCAGGGGGCTGGGGCAGCCCCAGCATTTT	CASSSRGLGQPQHF
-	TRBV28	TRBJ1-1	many	TGTGCCAGCAGTGCGGCCTTGGGAGGAACTGAAGCTTTCTTT	CASSAALGGTEAFF
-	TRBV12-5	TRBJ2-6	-	TGTGCTAGTGGCACCACCAAACAGGTTAGGTGGTCTGGGGCCAACGTCCTGACTTTC	CASGTTKQVRWSGANVLTF
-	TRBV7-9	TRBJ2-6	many	TGTGCCAGCAGCTTGGTCCCAGGGGTTGGGGCCAACGTCCTGACTTTC	CASSLVPGVGANVLTF
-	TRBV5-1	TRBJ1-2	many	TGCGCCAGCAGCTTGGAAGGGAACTATGGCTACACCTTC	CASSLEGNYGYTF
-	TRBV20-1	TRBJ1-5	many	TGCAGTGCTAGAGAACCCATGGGTGGAGTTCATCAGCCCCAGCATTTT	CSAREPMGGVHQPQHF
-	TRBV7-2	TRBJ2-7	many	TGTGCCAGCAGCTCCCCGCGATGGGGTCGCGAGCAGTACTTC	CASSSPRWGREQYF
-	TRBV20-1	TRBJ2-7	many	TGCAGTGCTAGAGGGCCGCACTCCTACGAGCAGTACTTC	CSARGPHSYEQYF
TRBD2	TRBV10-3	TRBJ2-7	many	TGTGCCATCAGGGAACGCGGGGGTACGGGGCTCTACGAGCAGTACTTC	CAIRERGGTGLYEQYF
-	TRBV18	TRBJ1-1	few	TGTGCCAGCTCACCTACGAACTGGGGTTTTGGGGACCTGAACACTGAAGCTTTCTTT	CASSPTNWGFGDLNTEAFF
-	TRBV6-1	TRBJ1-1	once	TGTGCCAGCGGGGCACCGGTCACTGAAGCTTTCTTT	CASGAPVTEAFF
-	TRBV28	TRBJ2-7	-	TGTGCCAGCAGTTTCAAGCGGAGCTCCTACGAGCAGTACTTC	CASSFKRSSYEQYF
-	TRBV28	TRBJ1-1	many	TGTGCCAGCAGTTTGGACTTATTCGGAGGTGAAGCTTTCTTT	CASSLDLFGGEAFF
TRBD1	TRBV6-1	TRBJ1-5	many	TGTGCCAGCAGCAGGGGACAGAGCAATCAGCCCCAGCATTTT	CASSRGQSNQPQHF
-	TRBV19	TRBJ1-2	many	TGTGCCAGTAGTAACCCGCAGCGCTATGGCTACACCTTC	CASSNPQRYGYTF
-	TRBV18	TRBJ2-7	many	TGTGCCAGCTCTCCGCGGGCCAAAGCCTACGAGCAGTACTTC	CASSPRAKAYEQYF
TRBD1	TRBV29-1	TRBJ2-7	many	TGCAGCGTTCTGGGACAGGGGACTTACGAGCAGTACTTC	CSVLGQGTYEQYF
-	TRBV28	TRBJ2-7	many	TGTGCCAGCAGTCGCCTGACCGATTCCTACGAGCAGTACTTC	CASSRLTDSYEQYF
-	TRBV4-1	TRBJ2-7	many	TGCGCCAGCAGCCAAGAACGCGGGAACGCCTACGAGCAGTACTTC	CASSQERGNAYEQYF
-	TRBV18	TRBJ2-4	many	TGTGCCAGCTCACCGGGGCCGGGGATAAACATTCAGTACTTC	CASSPGPGINIQYF
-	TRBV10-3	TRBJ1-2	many	TGTGCCATCAGCGACGGCTCTTTGGGTGGCTACACCTTC	CAISDGSLGGYTF
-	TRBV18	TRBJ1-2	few	TGTGCCAGCTCACCATCGGGGGTGGACTATGGCTACACCTTC	CASSPSGVDYGYTF
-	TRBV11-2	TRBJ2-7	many	TGTGCCAGCACCTTTACGGAGGGGGGATTCCACGAGCAGTACTTC	CASTFTEGGFHEQYF
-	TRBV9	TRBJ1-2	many	TGTGCCAGCAGCGTAGCCCCAGGTGGTCTAGAGGCTCATGGCTACACCTTC	CASSVAPGGLEAHGYTF
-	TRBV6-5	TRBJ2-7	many	TGTGCCAGCAGTTACTCCACGGGACGAGTCTACGAGCAGTACTTC	CASSYSTGRVYEQYF
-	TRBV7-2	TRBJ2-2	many	TGTGCCACCCTGAGAGGGGGGGAGCTGTTTTTT	CATLRGGELFF
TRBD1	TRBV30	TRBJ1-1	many	TGTGCCTGGAGTCCCCCGGGACAGGGGTACACTGAAGCTTTCTTT	CAWSPPGQGYTEAFF
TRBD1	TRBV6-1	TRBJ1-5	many	TGTGCCAGCAGTGAAACCCAGGGGGGGGGGCAGCCCCAGCATTTT	CASSETQGGGQPQHF
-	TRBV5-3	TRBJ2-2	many	TGTGCCGCCGCCAGGGGCCCCGACACCGGGGAGCTGTTTTTT	CAAARGPDTGELFF
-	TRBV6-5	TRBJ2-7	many	TGTGCCAGCAGTTACTCGATGGGGACCCACGAGCAGTACTTC	CASSYSMGTHEQYF
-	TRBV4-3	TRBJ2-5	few	TGCGCCAGCAGTACAACTAGGCGACCCCAAGAGACCCAGTACTTC	CASSTTRRPQETQYF
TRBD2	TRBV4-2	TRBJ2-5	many	TGTGCCAGCAGCCAGCGACTAGCGGGAACGGGGGGGGAGACCCAGTACTTC	CASSQRLAGTGGETQYF
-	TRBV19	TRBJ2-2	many	TGTGCCAGTTCCTGGGGGGAGATAGACACCGGGGAGCTGTTTTTT	CASSWGEIDTGELFF